This T cell receptor beta chain was sequenced for a study of T cells in tumors after PD-1 blockade. For the study at large: Some patients also took daily vismodegib 150 mg during anti-PD-1 treatment. On average, peripheral blood gave under 150,000 TCR templates and about 40,000 unique clonotypes. Study-wide results and limits: Blood contained about 44% of the tumor's TCR clonotypes.

Template: tumor biopsy or peripheral blood genomic DNA, roughly 600-6,004 ng per sample. This clone was observed a few times. Antigen: not known. TCRdb's copy holds only in-frame clones and misses some; the assay was immunoSEQ multiplex PCR. Among about 33,000 clones, around 80% were seen once, and the ten largest hold roughly 39%. Here the sequenced sample was PBMCs, taken before anti-PD-1 treatment. The sequence was obtained from a human donor with basal cell carcinoma.

The CDR3 spells CASSSGPMGEQYF. The CDR3 DNA follows: TGTGCCAGCAGCTCGGGCCCCATGGGCGAGCAGTACTTC. The J gene is TRBJ2-7, the V gene TRBV11-3; D ambiguous. Germline V gene sequence: CDR1 SGHNT, CDR2 YENEEA. This CDR3 has 13 residues. V lost 4 bases, J lost 6 bases, and 13 bases lay in between. The variable domain in full, completed from reference TRBV11-3 and TRBJ2-7, reads EAGVVQSPRYKIIEKKQPVAFWCNPISGHNTLYWYLQNLGQGPELLIRYENEEAVDDSQLPKDRFSAERLKGVDSTLKIQPAELGDSAVYLCASSSGPMGEQYFGPGTRLTVT.